This TCR beta chain was recorded in a study of cytomegalovirus exposure and HLA in healthy donors. The ends lost 3 bases at V and 0 bases at J; junction bases unmatched: 6. The germline V gene has CDR1 SGDLS and CDR2 YYNGEE. CDR3 length: 15 amino acids. This clone was seen a few times. Both 60 Vbeta primers and 13 Jbeta primers went into the PCR. Assay: immunoSEQ multiplex PCR; the TCRdb copy retains only in-frame clones and omits some. The table lists around 100,000 clones, approximately 80% of them singletons. The source material was PBMCs. The clonotype originates from a woman in her seventies in good health and CMV-seropositive. V gene TRBV9 combines with J gene TRBJ2-7; 7 bases map to TRBD2. CDR3: CASSAAGDYSYEQYF. For the CDR3, the DNA is TGTGCCAGCAGCGCCGCGGGGGACTACTCCTACGAGCAGTACTTC.